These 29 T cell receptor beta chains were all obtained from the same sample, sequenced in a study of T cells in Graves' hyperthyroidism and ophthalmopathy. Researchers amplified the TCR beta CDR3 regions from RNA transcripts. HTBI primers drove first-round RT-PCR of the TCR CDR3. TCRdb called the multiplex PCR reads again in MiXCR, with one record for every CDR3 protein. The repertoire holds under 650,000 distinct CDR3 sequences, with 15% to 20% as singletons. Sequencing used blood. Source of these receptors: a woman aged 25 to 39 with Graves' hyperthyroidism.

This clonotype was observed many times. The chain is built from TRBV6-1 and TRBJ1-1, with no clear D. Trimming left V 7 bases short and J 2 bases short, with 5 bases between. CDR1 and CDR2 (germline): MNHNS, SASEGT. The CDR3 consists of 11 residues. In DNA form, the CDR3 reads TGTGCCAGCATCGTAAACACTGAAGCTTTCTTT. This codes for CASIVNTEAFF.

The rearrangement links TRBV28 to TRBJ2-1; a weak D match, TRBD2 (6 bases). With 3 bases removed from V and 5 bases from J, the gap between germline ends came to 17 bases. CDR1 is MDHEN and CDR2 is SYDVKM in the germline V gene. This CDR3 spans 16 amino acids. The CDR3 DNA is TGTGCCAGCAGTTTCCCTAGGAGGGTAGGGAACAATGAGCAGTTCTTC. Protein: CASSFPRRVGNNEQFF.

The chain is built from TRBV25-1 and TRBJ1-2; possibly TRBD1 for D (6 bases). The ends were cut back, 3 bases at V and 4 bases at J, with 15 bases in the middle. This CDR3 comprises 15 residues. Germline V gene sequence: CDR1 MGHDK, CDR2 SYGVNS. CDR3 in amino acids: CASSEPGAGAYGYTF. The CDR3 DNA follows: TGTGCCAGCAGTGAGCCAGGGGCCGGAGCCTATGGCTACACCTTC.

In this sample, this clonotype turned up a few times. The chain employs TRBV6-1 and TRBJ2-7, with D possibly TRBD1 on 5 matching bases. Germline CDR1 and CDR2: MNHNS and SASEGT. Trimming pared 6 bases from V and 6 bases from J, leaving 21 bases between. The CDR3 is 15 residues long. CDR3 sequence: CASRPQGISLSEQYF. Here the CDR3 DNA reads TGTGCCAGCAGGCCGCAGGGTATTTCCCTTTCCGAGCAGTACTTC.

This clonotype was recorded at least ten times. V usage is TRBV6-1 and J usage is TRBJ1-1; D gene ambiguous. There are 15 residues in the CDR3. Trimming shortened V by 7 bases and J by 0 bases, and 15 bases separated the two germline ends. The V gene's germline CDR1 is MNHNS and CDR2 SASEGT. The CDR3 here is CASTMGRIMNTEAFF. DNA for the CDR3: TGTGCCAGCACAATGGGAAGGATTATGAACACTGAAGCTTTCTTT.

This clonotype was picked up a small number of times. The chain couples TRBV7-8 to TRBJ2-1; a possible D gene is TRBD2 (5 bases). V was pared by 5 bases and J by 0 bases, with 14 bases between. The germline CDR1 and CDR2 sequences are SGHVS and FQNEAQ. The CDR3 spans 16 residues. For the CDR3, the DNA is TGTGCCAGCAGCCCCGGAGAGGGCTACTCCTACAATGAGCAGTTCTTC. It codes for CASSPGEGYSYNEQFF.

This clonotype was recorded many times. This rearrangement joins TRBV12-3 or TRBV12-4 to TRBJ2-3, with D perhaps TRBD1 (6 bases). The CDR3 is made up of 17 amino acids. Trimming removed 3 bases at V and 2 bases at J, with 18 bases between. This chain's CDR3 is CASSLGQGMGHTDTQYF. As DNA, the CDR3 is TGTGCCAGCAGTTTGGGGCAGGGGATGGGACACACAGATACGCAGTATTTT.

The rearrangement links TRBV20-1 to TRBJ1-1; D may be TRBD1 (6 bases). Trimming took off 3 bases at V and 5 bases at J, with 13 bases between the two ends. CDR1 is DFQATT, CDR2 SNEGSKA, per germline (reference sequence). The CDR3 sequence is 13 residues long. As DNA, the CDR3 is TGCAGTGCTAGCGTAGACAGGAGTACTGAAGCTTTCTTT. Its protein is CSASVDRSTEAFF.

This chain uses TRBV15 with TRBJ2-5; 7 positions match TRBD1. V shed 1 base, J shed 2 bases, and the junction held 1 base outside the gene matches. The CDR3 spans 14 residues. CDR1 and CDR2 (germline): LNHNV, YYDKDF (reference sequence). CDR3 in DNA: TGTGCCACCAGCAGAGGGGGACAGCAAGAGACCCAGTACTTC. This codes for CATSRGGQQETQYF. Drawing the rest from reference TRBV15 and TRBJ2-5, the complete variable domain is DAMVIQNPRYQVTQFGKPVTLSCSQTLNHNVMYWYQQKSSQAPKLLFHYYDKDFNNEADTPDNFQSRRPNTSFCFLDIRSPGLGDTAMYLCATSRGGQQETQYFGPGTRLLVL.

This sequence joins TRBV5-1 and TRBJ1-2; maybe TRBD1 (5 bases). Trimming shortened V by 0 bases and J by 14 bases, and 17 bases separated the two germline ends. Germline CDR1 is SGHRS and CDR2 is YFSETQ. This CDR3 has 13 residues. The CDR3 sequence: CASSLDTGSGGTF. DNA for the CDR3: TGCGCCAGCAGCTTGGATACAGGCTCGGGGGGGACCTTC.

This CDR3 reads CASSFPLGTIYF. Here the CDR3 DNA reads TGTGCCAGCAGTTTTCCCTTAGGAACCATATATTTT. The chain links TRBV28 to TRBJ1-3; unclear D gene. V was trimmed by 3 bases and J by 10 bases, leaving 10 bases between them. CDR1 is MDHEN, CDR2 SYDVKM, per germline. The CDR3 runs 12 residues.

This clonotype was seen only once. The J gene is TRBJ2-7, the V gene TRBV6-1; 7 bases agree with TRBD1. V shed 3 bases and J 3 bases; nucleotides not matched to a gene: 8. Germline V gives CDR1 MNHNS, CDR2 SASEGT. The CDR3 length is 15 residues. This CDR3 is CASSEAWGQNYEQYF. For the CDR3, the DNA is TGTGCCAGCAGTGAGGCCTGGGGACAGAACTACGAGCAGTACTTC.

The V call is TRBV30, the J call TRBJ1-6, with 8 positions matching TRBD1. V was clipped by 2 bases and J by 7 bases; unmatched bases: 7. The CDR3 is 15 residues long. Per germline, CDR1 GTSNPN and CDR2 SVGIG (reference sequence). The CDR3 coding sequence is TGTGCCTGGAGTTCAGGGGGCGGATGGAATTCACCCCTCCACTTT. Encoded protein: CAWSSGGGWNSPLHF.

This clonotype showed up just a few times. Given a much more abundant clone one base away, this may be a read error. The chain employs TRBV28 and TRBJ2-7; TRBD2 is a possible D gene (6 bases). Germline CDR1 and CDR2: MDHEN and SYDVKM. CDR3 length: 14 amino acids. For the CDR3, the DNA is TGTGCCAGCAGTTTGGGGGGTTTACCCTACGGGCAGTACTTC. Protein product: CASSLGGLPYGQYF.

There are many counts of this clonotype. The CDR3 loop is CASSSGTSGRASDTQYF. CDR3 coding DNA: TGTGCCAGCAGCTCCGGGACTAGCGGGAGGGCCTCGGATACGCAGTATTTT. The rearrangement uses TRBV7-3 and TRBJ2-3; 16 bases are a match to TRBD2. V lost 4 bases to trimming and J lost 6 bases; unmatched junction nucleotides: 7. CDR1 and CDR2 (germline): SGHTA, FQGTGA. There are 17 residues in the CDR3. Combining the CDR3 with reference TRBV7-3 and TRBJ2-3 gives the whole variable domain GAGVSQTPSNKVTEKGKYVELRCDPISGHTALYWYRQSLGQGPEFLIYFQGTGAADDSGLPNDRFFAVRPEGSVSTLKIQRTERGDSAVYLCASSSGTSGRASDTQYFGPGTRLTVL.

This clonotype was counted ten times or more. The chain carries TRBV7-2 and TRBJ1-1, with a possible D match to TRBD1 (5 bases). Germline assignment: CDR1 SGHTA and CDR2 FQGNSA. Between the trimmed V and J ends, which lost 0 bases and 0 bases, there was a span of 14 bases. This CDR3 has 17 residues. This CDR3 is CASSLARGRLMNTEAFF. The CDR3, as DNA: TGTGCCAGCAGCTTAGCGAGGGGTCGTCTTATGAACACTGAAGCTTTCTTT.

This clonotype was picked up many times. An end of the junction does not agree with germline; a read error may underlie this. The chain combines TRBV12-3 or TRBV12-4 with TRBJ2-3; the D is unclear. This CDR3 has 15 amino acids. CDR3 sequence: CASSLSSVGTDAQYF. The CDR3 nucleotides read TGTGCCAGCAGTTTATCCAGCGTCGGCACAGATGCGCAGTATTTT.

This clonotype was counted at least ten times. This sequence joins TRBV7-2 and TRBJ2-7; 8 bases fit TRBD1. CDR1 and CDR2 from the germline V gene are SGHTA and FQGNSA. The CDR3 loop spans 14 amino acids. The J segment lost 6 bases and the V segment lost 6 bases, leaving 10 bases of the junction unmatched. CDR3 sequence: CASRTDRAGFEQYF. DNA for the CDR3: TGTGCCAGCAGGACGGACAGGGCTGGCTTCGAGCAGTACTTC.

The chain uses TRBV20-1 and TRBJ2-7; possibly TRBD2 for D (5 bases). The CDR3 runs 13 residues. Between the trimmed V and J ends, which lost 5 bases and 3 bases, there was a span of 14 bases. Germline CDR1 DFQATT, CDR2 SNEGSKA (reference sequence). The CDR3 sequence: CSAPPAGDYEQYF. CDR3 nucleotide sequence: TGCAGTGCTCCCCCGGCCGGGGACTACGAGCAGTACTTC.

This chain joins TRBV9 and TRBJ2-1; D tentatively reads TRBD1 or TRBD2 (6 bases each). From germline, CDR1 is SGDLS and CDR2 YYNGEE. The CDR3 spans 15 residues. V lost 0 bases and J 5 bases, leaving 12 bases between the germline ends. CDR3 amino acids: CASSVGRRGDNEQFF. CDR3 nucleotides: TGTGCCAGCAGCGTAGGGAGGAGGGGGGACAATGAGCAGTTCTTC.

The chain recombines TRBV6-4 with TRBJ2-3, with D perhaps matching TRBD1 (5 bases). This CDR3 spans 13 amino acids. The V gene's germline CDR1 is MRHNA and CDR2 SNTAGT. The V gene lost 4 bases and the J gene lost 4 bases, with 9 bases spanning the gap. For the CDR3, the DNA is TGTGCCAGCAGTGCAGGGCCCCCAGATACGCAGTATTTT. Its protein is CASSAGPPDTQYF.

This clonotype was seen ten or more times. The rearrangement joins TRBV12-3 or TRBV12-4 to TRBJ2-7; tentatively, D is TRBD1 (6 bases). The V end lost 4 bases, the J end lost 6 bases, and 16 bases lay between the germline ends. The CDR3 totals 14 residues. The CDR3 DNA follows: TGTGCCAGCAGTTCCTACAGGGACCGAATCGAGCAGTACTTC. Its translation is CASSSYRDRIEQYF.

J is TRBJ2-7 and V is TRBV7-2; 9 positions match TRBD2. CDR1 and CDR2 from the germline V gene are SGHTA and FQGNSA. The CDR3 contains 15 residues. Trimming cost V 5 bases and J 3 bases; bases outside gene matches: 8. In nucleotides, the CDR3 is TGTGCCAGCAGCGCCAGAGCGGGAGGCCTCTACGAGCAGTACTTC. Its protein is CASSARAGGLYEQYF.

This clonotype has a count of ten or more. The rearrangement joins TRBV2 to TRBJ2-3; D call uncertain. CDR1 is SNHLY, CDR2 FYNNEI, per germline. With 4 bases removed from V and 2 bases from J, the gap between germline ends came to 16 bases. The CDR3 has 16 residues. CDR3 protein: CASSVRRDLPTDTQYF. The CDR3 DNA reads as TGTGCCAGCAGTGTGCGGAGAGACTTACCCACAGATACGCAGTATTTT.

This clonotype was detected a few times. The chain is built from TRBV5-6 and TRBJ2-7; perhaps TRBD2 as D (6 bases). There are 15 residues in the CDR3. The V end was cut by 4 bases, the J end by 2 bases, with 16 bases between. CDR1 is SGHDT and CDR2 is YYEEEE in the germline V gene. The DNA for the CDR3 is TGTGCCAGCAGCGTGGATTCGACGGGAGCCTACGAGCAGTACTTC. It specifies CASSVDSTGAYEQYF.

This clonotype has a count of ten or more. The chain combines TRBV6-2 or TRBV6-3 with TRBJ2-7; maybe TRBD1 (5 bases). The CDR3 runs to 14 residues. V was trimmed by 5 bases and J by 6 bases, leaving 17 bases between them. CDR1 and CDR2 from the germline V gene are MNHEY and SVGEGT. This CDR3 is CASSLISRASEQYF. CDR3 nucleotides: TGTGCCAGCAGTCTCATCAGCAGGGCGAGCGAGCAGTACTTC.

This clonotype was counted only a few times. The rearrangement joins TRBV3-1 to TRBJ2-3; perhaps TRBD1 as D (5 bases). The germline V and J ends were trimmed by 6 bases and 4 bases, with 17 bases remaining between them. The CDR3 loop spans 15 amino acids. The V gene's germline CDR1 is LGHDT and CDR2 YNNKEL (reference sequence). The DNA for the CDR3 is TGTGCCAGCAGGAAAGGGGTTCTGTATCCAGATACGCAGTATTTT. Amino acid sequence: CASRKGVLYPDTQYF.

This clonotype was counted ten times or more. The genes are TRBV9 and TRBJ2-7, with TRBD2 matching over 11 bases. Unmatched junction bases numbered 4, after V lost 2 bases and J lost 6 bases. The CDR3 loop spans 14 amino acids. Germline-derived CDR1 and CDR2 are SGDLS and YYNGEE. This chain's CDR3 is CASSVSGREGEQYF. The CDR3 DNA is TGTGCCAGCAGCGTTAGCGGGAGGGAAGGCGAGCAGTACTTC. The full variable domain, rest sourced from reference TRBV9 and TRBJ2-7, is DSGVTQTPKHLITATGQRVTLRCSPRSGDLSVYWYQQSLDQGLQFLIQYYNGEERAKGNILERFSAQQFPDLHSELNLSSLELGDSALYFCASSVSGREGEQYFGPGTRLTVT.

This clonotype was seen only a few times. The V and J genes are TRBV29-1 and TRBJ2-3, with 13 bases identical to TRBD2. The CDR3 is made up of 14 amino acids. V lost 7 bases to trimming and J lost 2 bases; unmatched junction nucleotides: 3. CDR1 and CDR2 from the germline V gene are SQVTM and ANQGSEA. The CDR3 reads CSGGTSGNTDTQYF. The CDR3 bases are TGCAGCGGCGGGACTAGCGGGAACACAGATACGCAGTATTTT.